These T cell receptor beta chains were read from a single sample in a study of cytomegalovirus exposure and HLA in healthy donors. Sequencing used immunoSEQ multiplex PCR; TCRdb keeps in-frame clones, though not all of them. There are 150,000 to 200,000 clones in the sample, with about 6% held by the top ten. The sample consisted of PBMCs. These receptors originate from a young man in good health and CMV-seronegative. Both conserved end residues are trimmed from each CDR3. The D gene is left open where the match is weak.

cdr3_aa: ASSEVGQIQETQY; d_call: TRBD1; v_call: TRBV10-2; j_call: TRBJ2-5
cdr3_aa: ASSFRGGATDTQY; d_call: .; v_call: TRBV7-8; j_call: TRBJ2-3
cdr3_aa: ASSDPVAGTSGYNEQF; d_call: TRBD2; v_call: TRBV9; j_call: TRBJ2-1
cdr3_aa: ASSPILQGVWYGYT; d_call: .; v_call: TRBV27; j_call: TRBJ1-2
cdr3_aa: ATSRRQVGEKLF; d_call: .; v_call: TRBV15; j_call: TRBJ1-4
cdr3_aa: ASTTTWESNTGELF; d_call: .; v_call: TRBV7-9; j_call: TRBJ2-2
cdr3_aa: ASSSTPGPVGEQF; d_call: .; v_call: TRBV6-5; j_call: TRBJ2-1
cdr3_aa: SAGQVFGEQY; d_call: TRBD1; v_call: TRBV29-1; j_call: TRBJ2-7
cdr3_aa: ASSFMGLGTDTQY; d_call: TRBD2; v_call: TRBV5-6; j_call: TRBJ2-3
cdr3_aa: ASSLDGYTGELF; d_call: .; v_call: TRBV5-1; j_call: TRBJ2-2
cdr3_aa: ASSIDPGQGARGYT; d_call: TRBD1; v_call: TRBV19; j_call: TRBJ1-2
cdr3_aa: ASSLDRRETQY; d_call: .; v_call: TRBV11-3; j_call: TRBJ2-5
cdr3_aa: ASSPTGSSLSYEQY; d_call: .; v_call: TRBV18; j_call: TRBJ2-7
cdr3_aa: ASTLGANTEAF; d_call: .; v_call: TRBV5-6; j_call: TRBJ1-1
cdr3_aa: ASSLEREPIYGYT; d_call: .; v_call: TRBV5-1; j_call: TRBJ1-2
cdr3_aa: ASSQRRDSQNYGYT; d_call: TRBD1; v_call: TRBV27; j_call: TRBJ1-2
cdr3_aa: ASSYPPRYEQY; d_call: .; v_call: TRBV6-6; j_call: TRBJ2-7
cdr3_aa: AARARGGALDGYT; d_call: .; v_call: TRBV5-4; j_call: TRBJ1-2
cdr3_aa: ASSVSQGYEQY; d_call: .; v_call: TRBV9; j_call: TRBJ2-7
cdr3_aa: ASGVSGGRGNEAF; d_call: TRBD1; v_call: TRBV10-2; j_call: TRBJ1-1
cdr3_aa: ASSSTSQGSEKLF; d_call: .; v_call: TRBV7-9; j_call: TRBJ1-4
cdr3_aa: ASSLTGVMNTEAF; d_call: TRBD1; v_call: TRBV7-9; j_call: TRBJ1-1
cdr3_aa: ASSLGPSKITDTQY; d_call: .; v_call: TRBV5-1; j_call: TRBJ2-3
cdr3_aa: ASWTSGGANNEQF; d_call: TRBD2; v_call: TRBV7-8; j_call: TRBJ2-1
cdr3_aa: ASSTGTAQETQY; d_call: TRBD1; v_call: TRBV7-9; j_call: TRBJ2-5
cdr3_aa: ASSLYGQGARNGYT; d_call: TRBD1; v_call: TRBV5-8; j_call: TRBJ1-2